The rows below give T cell receptor beta chains drawn from one sample of a study of cytotoxic CD8 clonotypes in ibrutinib-treated CLL. Here immunoSEQ multiplex PCR was the method, and the copy in TCRdb shows in-frame clones only, minus some. This table has approximately 330,000 clones, around four fifths appearing once. Sequences were derived from PBMCs, sampled before ibrutinib treatment. The origin of the receptors is a human donor with chronic lymphocytic leukemia. The conserved cysteine and the conserved F or W are not part of the CDR3 here.

cdr3_length,v_call,cdr3_aa
14,TRBV4-3,ASSLWTGVENTEAF
11,TRBV5-5,ASSDRQLNTIY
9,TRBV29-1,SVGGNYEQY
12,TRBV5-1,ASSGSGATYEQY
13,TRBV4-3,ASSQDRRLPGGYT
14,TRBV11-2,ASSLGLAGIQETQY
12,TRBV29-1,SVVETRVNTEAF
15,TRBV7-9,ASSQGPGQGSDYEQY
11,TRBV30,AWSIGVGTEAF
11,TRBV5-6,ASSLGLNYGYT
14,TRBV21-1,ASSKVGKQGPGEQY
11,TRBV5-5,ASSLGDLYGYT
12,TRBV5-4,ASNSADRGNEQF
14,TRBV13,ASSLVASGTYNEQF
13,TRBV4-3,ASSQDVELPYGYT
10,TRBV6-5,ASRIKPGEQY
11,TRBV21-1,ASSSITGRSIY
13,TRBV27,ASSTGGKDNEKLF
14,TRBV18,ASSPPGTDKRYGYT
11,TRBV5-6,ASSQSGSETQY
12,TRBV7-3,ASRRDRGDYGYT
11,TRBV7-3,ASSSSYQETQY
12,TRBV19,ASSTRDPNTEAF
12,TRBV7-8,ASSGQNFPNIQY
11,TRBV9,ASSVLGSDEQF
13,TRBV5-1,ASSVQTGGTDTQY
10,TRBV30,AWSLGNQPQH
14,TRBV11-2,ASSPAGAQNTGELF
13,TRBV5-1,ASSLAHLADYEQY
14,TRBV30,AWSGTGRLPGNTIY
12,TRBV4-2,ASSQGQGAETQY
13,TRBV5-1,ASSTSTGGDTEAF
18,TRBV29-1,SVEDLVGVAWEESPDTQY
13,TRBV5-1,ASSLYGQLTGEQY
11,TRBV11-3,ASSLEKQETQY
14,TRBV4-3,ASSQAAGGFPYEQY
12,TRBV5-4,ASSKTGGNEKLF
11,TRBV11-2,ASSYSTSYEQY
13,TRBV7-2,ASSLRRETYNEQF
13,TRBV28,ASSPTKGSYNEQF
9,TRBV20-1,SAAMTSGGY